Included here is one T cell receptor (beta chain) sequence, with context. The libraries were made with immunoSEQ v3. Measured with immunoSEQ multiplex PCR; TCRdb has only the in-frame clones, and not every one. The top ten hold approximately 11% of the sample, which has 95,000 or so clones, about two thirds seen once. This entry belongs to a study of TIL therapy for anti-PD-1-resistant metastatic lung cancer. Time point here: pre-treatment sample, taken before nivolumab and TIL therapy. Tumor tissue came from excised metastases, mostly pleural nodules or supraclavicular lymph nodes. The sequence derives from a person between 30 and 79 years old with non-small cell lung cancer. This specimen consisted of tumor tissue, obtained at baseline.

The chain's CDR3 is CASQTGGNTGELFF. The CDR3 coding sequence is TGTGCCAGTCAGACAGGTGGTAACACCGGGGAGCTGTTTTTT. The gene calls are TRBV19 and TRBJ2-2, with D possibly being TRBD1 (6 bases). CDR1 is LNHDA, CDR2 SQIVND, per germline (reference sequence). The CDR3 consists of 14 residues. Deletions cut 8 bases from V and 2 bases from J, with 12 bases between.